This TCR beta chain was profiled in a study of CD8+CD57+ T cells in acquired aplastic anemia. Looking at the study overall: Average DNA yield from sorted CD4+ and CD8+ cells was approximately 3 ug. The average read count for CD4+ cells in healthy donors was 8.5 million to 11 million. Whole-study results and caveats: Comparison of patients with controls identified approximately 28 shared CD8+ CDR3 sequences. Researchers reported that CD8+ Simpson's diversity was not significantly different in patients versus controls.

This clonotype has a count of ten or more. Its cognate antigen is unknown. The template for TCR beta VDJ and CDR3 sequence profiling was genomic DNA. TCRdb called the reads again in MiXCR, with one record for every CDR3 protein. Of more than 150,000 distinct CDR3 sequences in the sample, 45% to 50% were seen once. This sequence was found in a human donor in good health. The specimen was sorted CD4+, CD8+, or CD8+CD57+ T cells (not recorded which) from PBMCs.

CDR3 in amino acids: CSARDGQGFHEQYF. The CDR3 nucleotides are TGCAGTGCTAGAGACGGACAGGGATTTCACGAGCAGTACTTC. The chain carries TRBV20-1 and TRBJ2-7; 8 bases are shared with TRBD1. The CDR3 has 14 amino acids. Germline lookup yields CDR1 DFQATT and CDR2 SNEGSKA (reference sequence). The V gene end was trimmed by 0 bases and the J gene end by 5 bases; junction bases not matched to a gene: 6.